This TCR beta chain was observed in a study of STAT5B mutations in CD4+ large granular lymphocyte leukemia. Overall study findings and caveats: No patients shared main leukemic clonotypes, though roughly 25% appeared at low frequency elsewhere. Compared with healthy controls (2/35), patient top clones favored TRBV06 (8/27). Without putative leukemic clones, patient CD4-sorted repertoires remained more clonal than healthy CD4+ repertoires.

The CDR3 totals 16 residues. CDR1 LGHNA and CDR2 YNFKEQ come from the germline V gene. V lost 2 bases, J lost 7 bases, and 18 bases lay in between. To note about this clone: Its specificity is unknown.

This was a survey-level run. Profiled with immunoSEQ multiplex PCR; TCRdb holds only in-frame clones, not every one. There are more than 30,000 clones in the sample; approximately 91% occur only once, and roughly 0.43% lies in the top ten. The rearrangement joins TRBV4-2 to TRBJ2-1, with D possibly TRBD2 on 5 matching bases. The sequenced sample consisted of CD4+ T cells from blood buffy coats. This receptor was identified in a human donor in good health. The CDR3 loop is CASSQSPNGGRNEQFF. Here the CDR3 DNA reads TGTGCCAGCAGCCAATCGCCAAATGGAGGACGAAATGAGCAGTTCTTC.